This T cell receptor (beta chain) was found in a study of beta chain features in type 1 diabetes. About this clone: Antigen: not known.

Germline V gives CDR1 LNHDA, CDR2 SQIVND (reference sequence). The CDR3 is 15 residues long. V was cut by 7 bases and J by 3 bases, with 19 bases left in between. The authors reverse transcribed all of the isolated RNA, so sequencing captured expressed TCRB transcripts. TCRdb's table, derived via immunoSEQ multiplex PCR, lists solely in-frame clones and lacks some. The sample comprises 300,000 to 450,000 clones, around 10% of which are singletons, and 0.55% to 0.75% rests with the top ten. The study's findings and limits: In comparison with healthy donors, patients had naive, central memory and Treg TCRB repertoires that appeared more similar. For Type 1 diabetes patients, all four CD4+ subsets carried TCRB CDR3s that were moderately but significantly shorter.

The source of this sequence is a young man with type 1 diabetes. The genes are TRBV19 and TRBJ2-7; no definite D call. Sample: central memory CD4+ T cells from blood. CDR3 sequence reads: CASTSTDGRYYEQYF. As DNA, the CDR3 is TGTGCCAGTACCTCCACTGACGGACGGTACTACGAGCAGTACTTC. The complete variable domain, with remaining parts taken from reference TRBV19 and TRBJ2-7, reads DGGITQSPKYLFRKEGQNVTLSCEQNLNHDAMYWYRQDPGQGLRLIYYSQIVNDFQKGDIAEGYSVSREKKESFPLTVTSAQKNPTAFYLCASTSTDGRYYEQYFGPGTRLTVT.